A selection of T cell receptor beta chains follows, all from one sample in a study of T cell responses to AZD1222 COVID-19 vaccine. TCRdb keeps only in-frame clones here, not all; method: immunoSEQ multiplex PCR. Of about 110,000 clones in the sample, roughly 90% were seen once. Here the sequenced sample was peripheral blood, taken on day 0 of AZD1222 vaccination. These receptors originate from an adult in good health. Both conserved end residues are part of each CDR3. Each record gives: J gene, D gene, clone size, CDR3 length, V gene, CDR3 protein, CDR3 DNA. D genes are given only for firm matches. Not every row has a clone size; where given, it reads once, few, many or a size class.

>TRBJ1-6|NA|NA|15|TRBV5-1
CASSLLTDNNSPLHF
TGCGCCAGCAGCTTGCTCACAGATAATAATTCACCCCTCCACTTT
>TRBJ1-2|TRBD1|few|15|TRBV5-1
CASSLGQPNSYGYTF
TGCGCCAGCAGCCTGGGACAGCCAAACTCCTATGGCTACACCTTC
>TRBJ2-6|NA|few|16|TRBV18
CASSPRQNSGANVLTF
TGTGCCAGCTCACCACGGCAAAACTCTGGGGCCAACGTCCTGACTTTC
>TRBJ1-2|NA|once|12|TRBV2
CASTLKFYGYTF
TGTGCCAGCACCCTAAAGTTCTATGGCTACACCTTC
>TRBJ2-7|TRBD2|NA|13|TRBV10-3
CAISPAGAYEQYF
TGTGCCATCTCCCCTGCGGGAGCCTACGAGCAGTACTTC
>TRBJ2-7|NA|NA|15|TRBV2
CASSEISRSSYEQYF
TGTGCCAGCAGTGAAATCTCCCGATCCTCCTACGAGCAGTACTTC
>TRBJ2-3|NA|NA|13|TRBV3-1/TRBV3-2
CASGGASTDTQYF
TGTGCCAGCGGCGGTGCTAGCACAGATACGCAGTATTTT
>TRBJ1-2|TRBD1|NA|13|TRBV6-5
CASSTGTGYGYTF
TGTGCCAGCAGTACCGGGACAGGGTATGGCTACACCTTC
>TRBJ2-7|TRBD1|NA|14|TRBV28
CASRFDRGSGEQYF
TGTGCCAGCAGATTCGACAGGGGGAGCGGCGAGCAGTACTTC
>TRBJ2-7|TRBD1|NA|14|TRBV4-3
CASSRRTGNYEQYF
TGCGCCAGCAGCCGCAGGACAGGGAACTACGAGCAGTACTTC
>TRBJ1-2|NA|NA|13|TRBV12-3/TRBV12-4
CASTPGWSYGYTF
TGTGCCAGCACCCCTGGGTGGTCCTATGGCTACACCTTC
>TRBJ2-7|TRBD1|NA|13|TRBV28
CASSLGTGSSQYF
TGTGCCAGCAGTTTAGGGACAGGGTCTAGCCAGTACTTC
>TRBJ1-1|NA|few|14|TRBV14
CASSQLPFDTEAFF
TGTGCCAGCAGCCAACTCCCGTTTGACACTGAAGCTTTCTTT
>TRBJ1-3|NA|NA|14|TRBV28
CASSPPPRGNTIYF
TGTGCCAGCAGTCCCCCCCCCAGGGGAAACACCATATATTTT
>TRBJ1-1|NA|once|13|TRBV7-6
CASLGGGNTEAFF
TGTGCCAGCCTAGGGGGGGGGAACACTGAAGCTTTCTTT
>TRBJ1-6|NA|NA|14|TRBV10-1
CASSEQQGFSPLHF
TGCGCCAGCAGTGAACAGCAGGGATTTTCACCCCTCCACTTT
>TRBJ1-2|NA|NA|12|TRBV15
CATSRDGYGYTF
TGTGCCACCAGCAGAGATGGATATGGCTACACCTTC
>TRBJ2-2|TRBD2|NA|17|TRBV7-7
CASSPPGLAGTTGELFF
TGTGCTAGCAGCCCTCCGGGACTAGCGGGCACCACCGGGGAGCTGTTTTTT
>TRBJ1-1|NA|NA|15|TRBV7-9
CASSRGGHMNTEAFF
TGTGCCAGCAGCCGAGGGGGGCATATGAACACTGAAGCTTTCTTT
>TRBJ1-5|NA|once|13|TRBV19
CATYQQGGVTQHF
TGTGCCACTTACCAACAGGGTGGAGTGACCCAGCATTTT
>TRBJ1-6|TRBD1|NA|15|TRBV2
CASSVTTGANSPLHF
TGTGCCAGCAGTGTTACCACAGGGGCAAATTCACCCCTCCACTTT
>TRBJ1-2|NA|NA|14|TRBV4-1
CASSQVSGNYGYTF
TGCGCCAGCAGCCAAGTATCAGGGAACTATGGCTACACCTTC
>TRBJ1-1|NA|NA|12|TRBV6-5
CASTAGTTEAFF
TGTGCCAGCACCGCGGGGACCACTGAAGCTTTCTTT
>TRBJ2-1|TRBD1|once|15|TRBV28
CASILGTAITREQFF
TGTGCCAGCATCCTGGGGACAGCTATCACCAGGGAGCAGTTCTTC
>TRBJ2-1|NA|NA|14|TRBV9
CASSGGGPNNEQFF
TGTGCCAGCAGCGGGGGGGGGCCTAACAATGAGCAGTTCTTC
>TRBJ2-3|NA|NA|14|TRBV9
CASSVEGPKDTQYF
TGTGCCAGCAGCGTAGAAGGCCCCAAAGATACGCAGTATTTT
>TRBJ1-1|TRBD1|NA|17|TRBV4-1
CASSPGTAGLFNTEAFF
TGCGCCAGCAGCCCCGGGACAGCGGGTCTGTTTAACACTGAAGCTTTCTTT
>TRBJ1-4|NA|NA|16|TRBV9
CASSPRDGGTGEKLFF
TGTGCCAGCAGCCCGAGGGACGGGGGTACAGGCGAAAAACTGTTTTTT
>TRBJ1-1|NA|NA|17|TRBV24-1
CATSDFSGRGLATEAFF
TGTGCCACCAGTGATTTTTCCGGCAGGGGCCTCGCCACTGAAGCTTTCTTT
>TRBJ1-2|NA|NA|12|TRBV29-1
CSVRTENYGYTF
TGCAGCGTTAGGACAGAGAACTATGGCTACACCTTC
>TRBJ2-3|TRBD1|NA|18|TRBV5-5
CASSHLDRGVSSTDTQYF
TGTGCCAGCAGCCACCTAGACAGGGGAGTCTCTAGCACAGATACGCAGTATTTT
>TRBJ2-7|NA|NA|13|TRBV9
CASSVVGRGEQYF
TGTGCCAGCAGCGTAGTTGGCCGGGGGGAGCAGTACTTC
>TRBJ1-1|NA|NA|15|TRBV3-1/TRBV3-2
CASSRRGVENTEAFF
TGTGCCAGCAGCCGGAGGGGGGTTGAGAACACTGAAGCTTTCTTT
>TRBJ2-3|TRBD2|NA|15|TRBV7-3
CASSSEAGAADTQYF
TGTGCCAGCAGCTCAGAAGCGGGGGCAGCAGATACGCAGTATTTT
>TRBJ1-4|NA|few|12|TRBV7-9
CASSLGWEKLFF
TGTGCCAGCAGCTTAGGGTGGGAAAAACTGTTTTTT
>TRBJ1-5|NA|NA|15|TRBV28
CASMVLGRSNQPQHF
TGTGCCAGCATGGTCCTGGGGCGCAGCAATCAGCCCCAGCATTTT
>TRBJ2-1|TRBD2|NA|15|TRBV9
CASSGLAAAWDEQFF
TGTGCCAGCAGCGGGCTAGCGGCGGCATGGGATGAGCAGTTCTTC
>TRBJ2-7|TRBD1|many|17|TRBV3-1/TRBV3-2
CASSTRTLAQGLGEQYF
TGTGCCAGCAGCACAAGAACGTTGGCACAGGGGCTGGGTGAGCAGTACTTC
>TRBJ2-1|NA|few|14|TRBV6-2/TRBV6-3
CASSYATNQNEQFF
TGTGCCAGCAGTTACGCTACTAATCAAAATGAGCAGTTCTTC
>TRBJ1-1|NA|NA|11|TRBV7-3
CASSLGREAFF
TGTGCCAGCAGCTTGGGTAGGGAAGCTTTCTTT
>TRBJ2-1|TRBD2|few|16|TRBV7-8
CASSLGRLAGEFEQFF
TGTGCCAGCAGCTTAGGTCGGCTAGCGGGAGAATTTGAGCAGTTCTTC
>TRBJ1-4|NA|NA|19|TRBV10-2
CASSEWLGFPPGGNEKLFF
TGCGCCAGCAGTGAGTGGCTGGGGTTCCCCCCTGGAGGTAATGAAAAACTGTTTTTT
>TRBJ2-7|NA|NA|14|TRBV5-6
CASSLGATSYEQYF
TGTGCCAGCAGCTTGGGGGCCACTTCCTACGAGCAGTACTTC
>TRBJ2-7|TRBD2|NA|18|TRBV4-1
CASSQAGLAGPNSYEQYF
TGCGCCAGCAGCCAAGCAGGACTAGCGGGGCCTAACTCCTACGAGCAGTACTTC
>TRBJ1-6|NA|NA|16|TRBV27
CASSLGTVLYNSPLHF
TGTGCCAGCAGTCTAGGGACTGTTCTTTATAATTCACCCCTCCACTTT
>TRBJ2-7|TRBD2|NA|15|TRBV5-6
CASSYGLAGTYEQYF
TGTGCCAGCAGCTACGGACTAGCGGGAACCTACGAGCAGTACTTC
>TRBJ2-1|TRBD1|NA|17|TRBV27
CASSLFPVGQGANEQFF
TGTGCCAGCAGTTTATTTCCCGTGGGACAGGGGGCCAATGAGCAGTTCTTC
>TRBJ1-2|NA|NA|12|TRBV28
CASSLANYGYTF
TGTGCCAGCAGTTTAGCTAACTATGGCTACACCTTC
>TRBJ2-3|NA|NA|14|TRBV4-1
CASSQVAVVDTQYF
TGCGCCAGCAGCCAGGTAGCAGTTGTCGATACGCAGTATTTT
>TRBJ1-2|TRBD1|NA|14|TRBV19
CASSIDRDLFGYTF
TGTGCCAGTAGTATCGACAGGGACCTATTTGGCTACACCTTC
>TRBJ1-3|NA|NA|13|TRBV12-3/TRBV12-4
CANSLKRRNTIYF
TGTGCCAACAGTTTAAAGCGTAGAAACACCATATATTTT
>TRBJ2-7|TRBD2|NA|15|TRBV4-1
CASSRGLAGVNEQYF
TGCGCCAGCAGCCGAGGACTAGCGGGAGTAAACGAGCAGTACTTC
>TRBJ1-1|TRBD1|once|15|TRBV25-1
CASSDRDRGDTEAFF
TGTGCCAGCAGCGATAGGGACAGGGGTGACACTGAAGCTTTCTTT